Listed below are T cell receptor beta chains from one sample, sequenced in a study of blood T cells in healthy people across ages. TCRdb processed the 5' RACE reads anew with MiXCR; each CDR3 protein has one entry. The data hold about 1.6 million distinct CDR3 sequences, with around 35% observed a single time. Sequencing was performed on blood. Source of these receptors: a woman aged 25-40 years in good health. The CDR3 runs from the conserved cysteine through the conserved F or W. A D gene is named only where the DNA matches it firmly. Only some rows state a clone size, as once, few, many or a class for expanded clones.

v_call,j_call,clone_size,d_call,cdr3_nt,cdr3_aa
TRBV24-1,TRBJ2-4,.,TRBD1,TGTGCCACCAGCGAGGGGGCCTCATCTCAAGCCAAAAACATTCAGTACTTC,CATSEGASSQAKNIQYF
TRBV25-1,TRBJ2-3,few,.,TGTGCCAGCAGTGATACCCGACTTGTGGATACGCAGTATTTT,CASSDTRLVDTQYF
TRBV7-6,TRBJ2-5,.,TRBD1,TGTGCCAGCAGCTCGACCAACAGGGGTTACCAAGAGACCCAGTACTTC,CASSSTNRGYQETQYF
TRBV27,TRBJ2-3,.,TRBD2,TGTGCCAGCAGTACGGGACTAGCGGGGGAGGGGACCACAGATACGCAGTATTTT,CASSTGLAGEGTTDTQYF
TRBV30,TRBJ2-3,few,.,TGTGCCTGGAGTGTAGCTGGCGGGGCCACCGCAGATACGCAGTATTTT,CAWSVAGGATADTQYF
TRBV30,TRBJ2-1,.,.,TGTGCCTCGACGACAGGACCCTACAATGAGCAGTTCTTC,CASTTGPYNEQFF
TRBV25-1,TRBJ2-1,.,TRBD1,TGTGCCAGCAGAGACAGGGAAGGTTACGGTGAGCAGTTCTTC,CASRDREGYGEQFF
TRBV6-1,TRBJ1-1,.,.,TGTGCCAGCACCAATCCGTGGGGGCGGACTGAAGCTTTCTTT,CASTNPWGRTEAFF
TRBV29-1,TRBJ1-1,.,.,TGCAGCGTTGGGACGGCAGGGGTTGTGGCAGCTTTCTTT,CSVGTAGVVAAFF
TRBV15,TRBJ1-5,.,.,TGTGCCACCGGCAGCGACGAGAAAAAGGGCAATCAGCCCCAGCATTTT,CATGSDEKKGNQPQHF
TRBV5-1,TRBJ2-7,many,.,TGCGCCAGCAGCTGGGGGTCCTACGAGCAGTACTTC,CASSWGSYEQYF
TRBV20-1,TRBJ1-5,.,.,TGCAGTGCTAGAGCAGGCCAGAATAGCAATCAGCCCCAGCATTTT,CSARAGQNSNQPQHF
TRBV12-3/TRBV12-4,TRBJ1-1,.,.,TGTGCCAGCACTCTGGTCATGGGGAGGTACACTGAAGCTTTCTTT,CASTLVMGRYTEAFF
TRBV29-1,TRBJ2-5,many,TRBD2,TGCAGCGGGCGCCGGGGGGGGATGGAGACCCAGTACTTC,CSGRRGGMETQYF
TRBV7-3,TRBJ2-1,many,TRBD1,TGTGCCAGCAGCTTGAGAGCTGGACAGGGGGCAGGCAATGAGCAGTTCTTC,CASSLRAGQGAGNEQFF
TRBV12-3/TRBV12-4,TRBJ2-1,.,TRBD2,TGTGCCAGCAGTTTAGGCTCCGGACTAGCGGGGTACAATGAGCAGTTCTTC,CASSLGSGLAGYNEQFF
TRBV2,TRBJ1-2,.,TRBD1,TGTGCCAGCAAACGGGACAGCAAAGGGGGCTACACCTTC,CASKRDSKGGYTF
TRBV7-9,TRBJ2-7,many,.,TGTGCCAGCAGCTTAGGGGGTGCCCTCTACGAGCAGTACTTC,CASSLGGALYEQYF
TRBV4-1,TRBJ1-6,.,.,TGCGCCAGCAGCCACTTATTCCTCAGGGGCAGGGATAATTCACCCCTCCACTTT,CASSHLFLRGRDNSPLHF
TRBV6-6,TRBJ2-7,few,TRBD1,TGTGCCAGCAGTTACTCGCCGGGACAGGGCAGCTACGAGCAGTACTTC,CASSYSPGQGSYEQYF
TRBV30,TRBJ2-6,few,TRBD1,TGTGCCTGGAGACTACGGGACAGGGGCTCTGGGGCCAACGTCCTGACTTTC,CAWRLRDRGSGANVLTF
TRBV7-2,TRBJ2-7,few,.,TGTGCCAGCAGCTTGAGGCGGAGCTCCTACGAGCAGTACTTC,CASSLRRSSYEQYF
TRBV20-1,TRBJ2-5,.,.,TGCAGTGCTAGAGGGGGCGGGCCAGGGTACCAAGAGACCCAGTACTTC,CSARGGGPGYQETQYF
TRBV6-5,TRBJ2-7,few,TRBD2,TGTGCCAGCAGCCGCGGGAGGGCCATCGAGCAGTACTTC,CASSRGRAIEQYF
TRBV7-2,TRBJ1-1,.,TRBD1,TGTGCCAGCAGCCTGTCGACAGGGAAGCCTTCTGAAGCTTTCTTT,CASSLSTGKPSEAFF
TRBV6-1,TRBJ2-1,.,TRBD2,TGTGCCAGCAACCCGGGACTAGCGACCAATGAGCAGTTCTTC,CASNPGLATNEQFF
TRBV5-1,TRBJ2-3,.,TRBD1,TGCGCCAGCCGCTTGACAGGGGGCGCAGATACGCAGTATTTT,CASRLTGGADTQYF
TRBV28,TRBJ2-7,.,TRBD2,TGTGCCAGCAGTGCTTTAGCGGGAGCCTCCTATGAGCAGTACTTC,CASSALAGASYEQYF
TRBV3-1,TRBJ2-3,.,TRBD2,TGTGCCAGCACCGATCTGGGACTAGCGGGGGCCGATACGCAGTATTTT,CASTDLGLAGADTQYF
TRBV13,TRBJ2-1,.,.,TGTGCCAGCAGCTTAAGAGGAGGGGGGATAAACAATGAGCAGTTCTTC,CASSLRGGGINNEQFF
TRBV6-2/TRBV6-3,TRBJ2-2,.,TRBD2,TGTGCCAGCACCCTAGAGGCGGCGGTGGGGGGGGACACCGGGGAGCTGTTTTTT,CASTLEAAVGGDTGELFF
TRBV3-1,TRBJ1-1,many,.,TGTGCCAGCAGCCAAGCCGTCCTACGGGGGGACACTGAAGCTTTCTTT,CASSQAVLRGDTEAFF
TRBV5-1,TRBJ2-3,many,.,TGTGCCAGCAGCCCATCAGGAGATACGCAGTATTTT,CASSPSGDTQYF
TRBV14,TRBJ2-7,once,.,TGTGCCAGCAGCCAGGCCCCGTTTCGGCTCCAGCACGAGCAGTACTTC,CASSQAPFRLQHEQYF
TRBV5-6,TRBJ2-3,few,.,TGTGCCAGCAGCTTGGGCCGGTACAGCACAGATACGCAGTATTTT,CASSLGRYSTDTQYF
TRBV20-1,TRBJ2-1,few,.,TGCAGTGCTAGAGCCCGGGGCTTCTGGGCCAATGAGCAGTTCTTC,CSARARGFWANEQFF
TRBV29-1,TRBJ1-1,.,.,TGCAGCGTTGAGTTCTCCCTGAACACTGAAGCTTTCTTT,CSVEFSLNTEAFF
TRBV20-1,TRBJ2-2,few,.,TGCAGTGCTAGAGTAGGTAGCGGGAACACCGGGGAGCTGTTTTTT,CSARVGSGNTGELFF
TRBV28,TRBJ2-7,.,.,TGTGCCAGCACCATCCCGGGGTACGAGCAGTACTTC,CASTIPGYEQYF
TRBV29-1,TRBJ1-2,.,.,TGCAGCGTTGTAGGGGAGTGGGGAACTAACTATGGCTACACCTTC,CSVVGEWGTNYGYTF
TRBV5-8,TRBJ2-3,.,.,TGTGCCAGCAGCTTGCGGGGCGAAGATACGCAGTATTTT,CASSLRGEDTQYF